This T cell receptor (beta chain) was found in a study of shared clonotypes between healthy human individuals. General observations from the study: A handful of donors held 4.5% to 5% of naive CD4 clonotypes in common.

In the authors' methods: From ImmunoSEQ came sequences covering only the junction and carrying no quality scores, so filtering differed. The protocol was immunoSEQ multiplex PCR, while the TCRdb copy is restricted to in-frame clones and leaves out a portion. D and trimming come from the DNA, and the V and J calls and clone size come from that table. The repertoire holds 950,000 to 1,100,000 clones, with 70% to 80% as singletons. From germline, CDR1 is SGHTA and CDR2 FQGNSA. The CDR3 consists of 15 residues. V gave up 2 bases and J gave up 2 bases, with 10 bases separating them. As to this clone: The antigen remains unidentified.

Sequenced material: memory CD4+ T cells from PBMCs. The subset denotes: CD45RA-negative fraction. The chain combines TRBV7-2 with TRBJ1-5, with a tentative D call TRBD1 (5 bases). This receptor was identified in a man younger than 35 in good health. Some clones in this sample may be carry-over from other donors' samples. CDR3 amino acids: CASSLSGGGNQPQHF. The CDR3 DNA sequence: TGTGCCAGCAGCTTATCTGGAGGGGGCAATCAGCCCCAGCATTTT.